These 26 T cell receptor beta chains were all obtained from the same sample, sequenced in a study of Ad26.COV2.S vaccination and SARS-CoV-2 variants. Clones were sequenced by immunoSEQ multiplex PCR, and TCRdb holds only the in-frame ones, with some missing. The table shows around 450,000 clones, with roughly nine tenths occurring only once. The sample's treatment: some 19 received Ad26.COV2.S at low or high dose, single or two shots; about 5 received placebo; per-sample allocation not given. Sampling took place 63 days after the first vaccine or placebo injection. The specimen comprised peripheral blood, sampled in a trial of Ad26.COV2.S vaccine versus placebo. Source of these receptors: a person between 18 and 65 years old who received the Ad26.COV2.S COVID-19 vaccine or a placebo.

This chain uses TRBV4-1 with TRBJ1-2; 7 nucleotides agree with TRBD1. This CDR3 has 16 amino acids. Germline V gives CDR1 MGHRA, CDR2 YSYEKL. V trimming: 1 base; J trimming: 0 bases; junction bases outside the gene matches: 5. This chain's CDR3 is CASSQGQGEANYGYTF. CDR3 bases: TGCGCCAGCAGCCAAGGACAGGGAGAAGCTAACTATGGCTACACCTTC.

The chain uses TRBV3-1 (or the pseudogene TRBV3-2) and TRBJ2-3; 11 nucleotides match TRBD2. The J segment lost 4 bases and the V segment lost 4 bases, leaving 4 bases of the junction unmatched. The germline V gene encodes CDR1 LGHDT and CDR2 YNNKEL (reference sequence). The CDR3 runs 15 residues. Written as DNA, the CDR3 is TGTGCCAGCAGCCGTAGCGGGGGGGCCCCAGATACGCAGTATTTT. Residues: CASSRSGGAPDTQYF.

The rearrangement joins TRBV28 to TRBJ1-2, with 7 bases identical to TRBD1. Germline loops: CDR1 MDHEN, CDR2 SYDVKM. The CDR3 length is 15 residues. Trimming took 2 bases from V and 5 from J; bases not matched to a gene: 8. The CDR3 loop reads CASSLRRDSFYGYTF. CDR3 nucleotide sequence: TGTGCCAGCAGTTTACGTCGGGACAGTTTTTATGGCTACACCTTC.

The V call is TRBV10-3, the J call TRBJ1-6; no clear D gene. The CDR3 is 15 residues long. V lost 3 bases and J lost 9, with 15 bases in between. The germline V gene has CDR1 ENHRY and CDR2 SYGVKD. The DNA of the CDR3 is TGTGCCATCAGTGAAGAGTTGCGAGCAGGTTCACCCCTCCACTTT. It specifies CAISEELRAGSPLHF.

This clone occurred once. The chain uses TRBV15 and TRBJ1-5; weak D call: TRBD1 (5 bases). The CDR3 spans 14 residues. V lost 2 bases to trimming and J lost 4 bases, with 9 bases between them. Germline V gives CDR1 LNHNV, CDR2 YYDKDF (reference sequence). The CDR3 DNA reads as TGTGCCACCAGCAGACAAAGGGGAAATCAGCCCCAGCATTTT. Translation: CATSRQRGNQPQHF.

This clone was observed a single time. The V and J genes are TRBV4-1 and TRBJ2-2, with D unclear. Germline V CDR1 and CDR2: MGHRA, YSYEKL. The V end was cut by 0 bases, the J end by 6 bases, with 11 bases between. The CDR3 has 15 residues. CDR3 in amino acids: CASSQDVSFPGELFF. The DNA of the CDR3 is TGCGCCAGCAGCCAAGATGTCAGTTTTCCCGGGGAGCTGTTTTTT.

V is TRBV6-5 and J is TRBJ2-7; D assignment may be TRBD1 or TRBD2 (5 bases each). Trimming stripped 5 bases from V and 0 bases from J, with 14 bases between. The CDR3 totals 15 residues. Germline V gene sequence: CDR1 MNHEY, CDR2 SVGAGI. The CDR3 reads CASSIRDGSSYEQYF. CDR3 in DNA: TGTGCCAGCAGTATCCGGGACGGAAGCTCCTACGAGCAGTACTTC.

CDR3 region: CASSPPGDEQFF. CDR3 DNA sequence: TGTGCCAGCAGTCCCCCAGGGGATGAGCAGTTCTTC. This chain joins TRBV2 and TRBJ2-1, with D possibly TRBD1 on 6 matching bases. Germline V lookup: CDR1 SNHLY, CDR2 FYNNEI. V was trimmed by 5 bases and J by 8 bases, leaving 10 bases between them. The CDR3 runs to 12 residues.

The chain joins TRBV3-1 (or the pseudogene TRBV3-2) to TRBJ1-4; possibly TRBD1 for D (5 bases). This CDR3 comprises 13 residues. CDR1 is LGHDT, CDR2 YNNKEL, per germline (reference sequence). Trimming took off 4 bases at V and 8 bases at J, with 11 bases between the two ends. The CDR3 DNA reads TGTGCCAGCAGCCCGAGTTGGGGGGAAAAACTGTTTTTT. As protein: CASSPSWGEKLFF.

The chain joins TRBV7-9 to TRBJ1-1; 8 nucleotides agree with TRBD1. CDR1 is SEHNR, CDR2 FQNEAQ, per germline (reference sequence). After removal of 2 bases from V and 0 bases from J, the junction contained 8 bases not matched to a gene. This CDR3 has 17 residues. CDR3 residues: CASSLLRQGLMNTEAFF. CDR3 sequence (DNA): TGTGCCAGCAGCTTACTCAGACAGGGGTTGATGAACACTGAAGCTTTCTTT.

This clone was seen only a few times. The J gene is TRBJ1-1, the V gene TRBV6-2 or TRBV6-3; D possibly corresponds to TRBD1 (6 bases). CDR3 length: 19 amino acids. V was clipped by 0 bases and J by 6 bases, with 26 bases between them. The germline V gene has CDR1 MNHEY and CDR2 SVGEGT. The chain's CDR3 is CASSYSTPSGARAPSEAFF. The CDR3 region has the DNA TGTGCCAGCAGTTACTCGACACCATCGGGGGCGCGGGCCCCCTCTGAAGCTTTCTTT.

The rearrangement joins TRBV6-5 to TRBJ2-3; 7 bases fit TRBD2. The CDR3 extends over 16 amino acids. In germline, CDR1 is MNHEY, CDR2 SVGAGI. The V gene end was trimmed by 0 bases and the J gene end by 3 bases; junction bases not matched to a gene: 6. The CDR3 region is CASSYSWRGKTDTQYF. The CDR3 DNA reads as TGTGCCAGCAGTTACTCATGGCGGGGGAAAACAGATACGCAGTATTTT.

This rearrangement joins TRBV27 to TRBJ2-7; 8 bases line up with TRBD1. V dropped 4 bases and J dropped 4; count of bases not matched to a gene: 9. CDR1 is MNHEY and CDR2 is SMNVEV in the germline V gene (reference sequence). The CDR3 contains 15 residues. The chain's CDR3 is CASSSSQGQEYEQYF. For the CDR3, the DNA is TGTGCCAGCAGTTCCTCCCAGGGACAGGAGTACGAGCAGTACTTC.

This clone was seen more than once but under ten times. This chain links TRBV7-2 with TRBJ1-5; D remains unclear. Germline V CDR1 and CDR2: SGHTA, FQGNSA. Trimming took off 2 bases at V and 1 base at J, with 12 bases between the two ends. The CDR3 covers 16 residues. CDR3 DNA sequence: TGTGCCAGCAGCTTAAGGGTGGGGAGAAGCAATCAGCCCCAGCATTTT. This encodes CASSLRVGRSNQPQHF. Complete variable domain (other parts from reference TRBV7-2 and TRBJ1-5): GAGVSQSPSNKVTEKGKDVELRCDPISGHTALYWYRQSLGQGLEFLIYFQGNSAPDKSGLPSDRFSAERTGGSVSTLTIQRTQQEDSAVYLCASSLRVGRSNQPQHFGDGTRLSIL.

This chain joins TRBV27 and TRBJ2-3; TRBD2 matches 7 bases. V lost 7 bases and J lost 6; bases outside the gene matches: 4. This CDR3 region has 12 residues. Germline V gene sequence: CDR1 MNHEY, CDR2 SMNVEV (reference sequence). The CDR3: CASTAGGDTQYF. In DNA, the CDR3 is TGTGCCAGCACCGCCGGGGGGGATACGCAGTATTTT.

This rearrangement joins TRBV14 to TRBJ2-1, with 12 bases fitting TRBD2. The junction had 10 bases not matched to a gene; V was cut back by 1 base and J by 6 bases. The CDR3 covers 18 residues. Germline values: CDR1 SGHDN, CDR2 FVKESK. CDR3 DNA: TGTGCCAGCAGCCAAGCTCGGACTAGCGGGATGACGGTCAATGAGCAGTTCTTC. Translated: CASSQARTSGMTVNEQFF.

As regards this clone: The junction differs from germline at one of its ends, possibly a read error. The V call is TRBV6-2 or TRBV6-3, the J call TRBJ2-1, with TRBD2 identical over 13 bases. Germline CDR1 reads MNHEY; CDR2 reads SVGEGT. The CDR3 consists of 17 residues. The CDR3 sequence: CASTYPLAGGPYNEQFF. The CDR3 coding sequence is TGTGCCAGCACTTACCCACTAGCGGGGGGGCCCTACAATGAGCAGTTCTTC.

The chain links TRBV6-5 to TRBJ1-4; no definite D call. V gave up 6 bases and J gave up 4 bases, with 9 bases separating them. The CDR3 has 13 amino acids. CDR1 and CDR2 from the germline V gene are MNHEY and SVGAGI. CDR3: CASRGTRNEKLFF. The CDR3 nucleotides are TGTGCCAGCAGGGGCACCCGTAATGAAAAACTGTTTTTT.

V usage is TRBV28 and J usage is TRBJ2-7; no firm D call. This CDR3 has 14 amino acids. Germline V gene sequence: CDR1 MDHEN, CDR2 SYDVKM. V lost 2 bases to trimming and J lost 6 bases, with 14 bases between them. CDR3 in amino acids: CASSLIGPTGEQYF. CDR3 in DNA: TGTGCCAGCAGTTTAATAGGTCCTACTGGCGAGCAGTACTTC.

The CDR3 here is CATSGTAGTSGINEQFF. The DNA for the CDR3 is TGTGCCACCAGCGGGACAGCCGGGACTAGCGGGATCAATGAGCAGTTCTTC. The gene calls are TRBV24-1 and TRBJ2-1; TRBD2 matches 13 bases. The CDR3 runs 17 residues. Germline CDR1 reads KGHDR; CDR2 reads SFDVKD. The trim removed 7 bases at V and 6 bases at J, leaving 11 bases unmatched.

This chain links TRBV30 with TRBJ2-7; D remains unclear. CDR1 is GTSNPN and CDR2 is SVGIG in the germline V gene (reference sequence). Trimming shortened V by 0 bases and J by 3 bases, and 6 bases separated the two germline ends. The CDR3 is made up of 12 amino acids. The CDR3 protein is CAWSVVGYEQYF. The CDR3 DNA reads TGTGCCTGGAGTGTCGTCGGCTACGAGCAGTACTTC.

The chain is built from TRBV28 and TRBJ2-7; no clear D gene. This CDR3 is built from 14 residues. Trimming removed 5 bases from V and 1 base from J, with 12 bases in between. Germline V CDR1 and CDR2: MDHEN, SYDVKM. CDR3 nucleotides: TGTGCCAGCAGTCTCCTAGGGTTATCCTACGAGCAGTACTTC. As protein: CASSLLGLSYEQYF.

This chain connects TRBV11-2 to TRBJ1-5; no reliable D call. The V end was cut by 4 bases, the J end by 0 bases, with 4 bases between. CDR3 length: 13 amino acids. Germline assignment: CDR1 SGHAT and CDR2 FQNNGV. CDR3 amino acids: CASSSNSNQPQHF. CDR3 coding DNA: TGTGCCAGCAGCTCGAATAGCAATCAGCCCCAGCATTTT.

This clone has a single count. The chain joins TRBV18 to TRBJ2-7, with a weak D call TRBD1 (5 bases). V was trimmed by 2 bases and J by 4 bases, leaving 12 bases between them. This CDR3 has 14 amino acids. Germline V CDR1 and CDR2: KGHSH, LQKENI. The DNA for the CDR3 is TGTGCCAGCTCACCAGCGACGCAGGGATACGAGCAGTACTTC. Encoded protein: CASSPATQGYEQYF.

The chain employs TRBV19 and TRBJ2-1; 12 nucleotides align to TRBD2. The CDR3 is made up of 17 amino acids. Germline V gives CDR1 LNHDA, CDR2 SQIVND (reference sequence). J gave up 1 base and V 2 bases, and 3 bases lay outside the gene matches. The CDR3 DNA follows: TGTGCCAGTAGTATAACACTAGCGGGAGGATCCTACAATGAGCAGTTCTTC. Translating it yields CASSITLAGGSYNEQFF.

This rearrangement joins TRBV10-1 to TRBJ2-7; TRBD2 agrees at 11 bases. Germline assignment: CDR1 WNHNN and CDR2 SYGVQD (reference sequence). This CDR3 comprises 19 residues. V dropped 2 bases and J dropped 0; count of bases not matched to a gene: 12. The chain's CDR3 is CASSETSGGPSLRSYEQYF. CDR3 sequence (DNA): TGCGCCAGCAGTGAGACTAGCGGGGGCCCCTCTCTCCGCTCCTACGAGCAGTACTTC.